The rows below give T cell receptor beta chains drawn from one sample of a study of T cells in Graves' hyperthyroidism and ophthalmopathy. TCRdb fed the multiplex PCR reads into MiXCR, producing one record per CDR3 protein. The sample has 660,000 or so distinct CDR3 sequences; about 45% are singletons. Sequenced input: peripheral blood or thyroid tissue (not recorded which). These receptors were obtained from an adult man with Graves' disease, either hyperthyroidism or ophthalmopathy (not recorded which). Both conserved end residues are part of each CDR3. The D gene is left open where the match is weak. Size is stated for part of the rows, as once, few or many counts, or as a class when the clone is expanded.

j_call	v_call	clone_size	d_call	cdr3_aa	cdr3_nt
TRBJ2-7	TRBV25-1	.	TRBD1	CASRDGQGLGEQYF	TGTGCCAGCAGGGACGGACAGGGGTTGGGCGAGCAGTACTTC
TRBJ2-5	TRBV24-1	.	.	CATSDSGQGEETQYF	TGTGCCACCAGTGACTCGGGGCAGGGAGAAGAGACCCAGTACTTC
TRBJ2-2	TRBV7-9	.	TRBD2	CAGRLAGVQTGELFF	TGTGCCGGCAGACTAGCGGGAGTACAAACCGGGGAGCTGTTTTTT
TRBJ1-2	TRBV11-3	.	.	CASSLAPPNTYISF	TGTGCCAGCAGCTTAGCCCCACCAAATACCTACATCTCCTTC
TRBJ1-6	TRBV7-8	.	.	CASSPWPGELHF	TGTGCCAGCAGTCCCTGGCCAGGGGAACTCCACTTT
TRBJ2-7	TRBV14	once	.	CASSQDLTSNEQYF	TGTGCCAGCAGCCAAGATTTGACTTCTAATGAGCAGTACTTC
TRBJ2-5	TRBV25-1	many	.	CASSDKSGILETQYF	TGTGCCAGCAGTGATAAGTCAGGAATTTTAGAGACCCAGTACTTC
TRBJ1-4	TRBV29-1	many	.	CSVGQRATNEKLFF	TGCAGCGTTGGGCAGAGAGCAACTAATGAAAAACTGTTTTTT
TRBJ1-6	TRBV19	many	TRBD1	CASSTAGGRNSPLHF	TGTGCCAGTAGTACCGCAGGGGGCCGGAATTCACCCCTCCACTTT
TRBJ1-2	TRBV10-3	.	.	CATPGKNYGYTF	TGTGCCACCCCGGGAAAAAACTATGGCTACACCTTC
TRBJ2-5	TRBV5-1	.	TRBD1	CASSLTGVGWETQYF	TGCGCCAGCAGCTTGACAGGGGTAGGCTGGGAGACCCAGTACTTC
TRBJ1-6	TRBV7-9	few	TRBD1	CASKLGQGDNSPLHF	TGTGCCAGCAAGTTGGGACAGGGAGACAATTCACCCCTCCACTTT
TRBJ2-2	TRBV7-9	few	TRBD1	CASSLAGDSLFVTGELFF	TGTGCCAGCAGCTTAGCGGGGGACAGCCTGTTTGTCACCGGGGAGCTGTTTTTT
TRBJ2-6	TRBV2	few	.	CASSGPLSSGANVLTF	TGTGCCAGCTCGGGACCGTTGAGCTCTGGGGCCAACGTCCTGACTTTC
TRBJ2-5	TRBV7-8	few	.	CASSPGRVSAQETQYF	TGTGCCAGCAGCCCGGGACGGGTTAGCGCGCAAGAGACCCAGTACTTC
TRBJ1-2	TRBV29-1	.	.	CSVGSGVDGYTF	TGCAGCGTTGGGTCGGGGGTTGACGGCTACACCTTC
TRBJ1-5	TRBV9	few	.	CASSVSGANQPQHF	TGTGCCAGCAGCGTATCAGGGGCGAATCAGCCCCAGCATTTT
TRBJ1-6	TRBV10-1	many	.	CAGGRRSPLHF	TGCGCCGGGGGAAGACGTTCACCCCTCCACTTT
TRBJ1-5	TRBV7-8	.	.	CASSLKRTGNQPQHF	TGTGCCAGCAGCTTAAAGAGGACGGGCAATCAGCCCCAGCATTTT
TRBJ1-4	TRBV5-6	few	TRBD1	CASSLPGGAGEKLFF	TGTGCCAGCAGCCTACCAGGGGGCGCGGGTGAAAAACTGTTTTTT
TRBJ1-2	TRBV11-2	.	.	CASSQEIQTAGYGYTF	TGCGCCAGCAGCCAAGAGATCCAGACAGCCGGCTATGGCTACACCTTC
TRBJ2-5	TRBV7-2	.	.	CASSLDPPDSQETQYF	TGTGCCAGCAGCTTAGATCCTCCAGATAGCCAAGAGACCCAGTACTTC
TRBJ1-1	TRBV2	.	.	CASSHSDRYTEAFF	TGTGCCAGCAGCCACTCGGACCGTTACACTGAAGCTTTCTTT
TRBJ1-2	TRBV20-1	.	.	CSARDFDRPNYGYTF	TGCAGTGCTAGAGACTTTGACAGGCCCAACTATGGCTACACCTTC
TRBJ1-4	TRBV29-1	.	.	CSISRGATNEKLFF	TGCAGCATTTCGAGGGGTGCAACTAATGAAAAACTGTTTTTT
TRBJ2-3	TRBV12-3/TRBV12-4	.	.	CASRKELGRSTDTQYF	TGTGCCAGCAGAAAGGAGTTGGGCAGGTCCACAGATACGCAGTATTTT
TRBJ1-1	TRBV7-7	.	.	CASSLVGGEGNTEAFF	TGTGCTAGCAGCTTAGTGGGAGGAGAAGGGAACACTGAAGCTTTCTTT
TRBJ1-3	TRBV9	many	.	CASGRWAGNTIYF	TGTGCCAGCGGGCGGTGGGCTGGAAACACCATATATTTT
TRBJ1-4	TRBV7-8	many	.	CASSLVGTSEKLFF	TGTGCCAGCAGCTTAGTTGGGACAAGTGAAAAACTGTTTTTT
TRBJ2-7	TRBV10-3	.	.	CACSGRSTYEQYF	TGTGCCTGCTCTGGGCGGTCTACCTACGAGCAGTACTTC
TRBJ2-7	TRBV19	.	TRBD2	CASRTSGTSYEQYF	TGTGCCAGTAGGACTAGCGGGACTTCCTACGAGCAGTACTTC
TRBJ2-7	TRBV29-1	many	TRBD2	CSVSVLAGGPTASGEQYF	TGCAGCGTTTCCGTTCTAGCGGGAGGGCCAACGGCTTCGGGCGAGCAGTACTTC
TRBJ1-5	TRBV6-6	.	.	CASNRDGSNQPQHF	TGTGCCAGCAACAGGGATGGGAGCAATCAGCCCCAGCATTTT
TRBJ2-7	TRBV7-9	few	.	CASSLEPGESEQYF	TGTGCCAGCAGCTTGGAACCAGGGGAGAGCGAGCAGTACTTC
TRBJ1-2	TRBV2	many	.	CASSEARQGFNYGYTF	TGTGCCAGCAGTGAAGCGCGGCAGGGATTTAACTATGGCTACACCTTC
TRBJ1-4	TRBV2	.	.	CASSEVGGYEKLFF	TGTGCCAGCAGTGAAGTCGGGGGTTATGAAAAACTGTTTTTT
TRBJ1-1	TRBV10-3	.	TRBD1	CVSGDRLSTEAFF	TGTGTTAGCGGGGACAGACTTTCCACTGAAGCTTTCTTT
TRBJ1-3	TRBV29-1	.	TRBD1	CSPTGVGNTIYF	TGCAGCCCGACAGGGGTTGGAAACACCATATATTTT
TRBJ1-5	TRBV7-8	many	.	CASSLNGFNQPQHF	TGTGCCAGCAGCTTAAATGGTTTCAATCAGCCCCAGCATTTT
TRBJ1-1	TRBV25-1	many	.	CASSEGGGSIAFF	TGTGCCAGCAGTGAAGGGGGGGGGTCGATCGCTTTCTTT
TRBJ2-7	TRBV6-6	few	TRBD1	CASSFLGQDYEQYF	TGTGCCAGCAGTTTTTTAGGACAGGACTACGAGCAGTACTTC
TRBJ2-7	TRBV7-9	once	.	CASSTSRGSYEQYF	TGTGCCAGCAGTACGTCCAGGGGATCCTACGAGCAGTACTTC
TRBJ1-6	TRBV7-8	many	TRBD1	CATTDRGRSYNSPLHF	TGTGCCACAACCGACAGGGGCAGGTCCTATAATTCACCCCTCCACTTT
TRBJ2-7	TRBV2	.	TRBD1	CASSAGGQPYEQYF	TGTGCCAGCAGTGCTGGGGGACAGCCCTACGAGCAGTACTTC
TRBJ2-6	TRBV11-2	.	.	CASSLDPFRGANVLTF	TGTGCCAGCAGCCTGGACCCTTTTCGTGGGGCCAACGTCCTGACTTTC
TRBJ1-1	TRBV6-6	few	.	CASIAIGQLNTEAFF	TGTGCCAGCATCGCGATCGGACAGCTGAACACTGAAGCTTTCTTT
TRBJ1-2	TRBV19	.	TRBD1	CASSLDRAYGCTF	TGTGCCAGTAGTCTTGACAGGGCCTATGGCTGCACCTTC
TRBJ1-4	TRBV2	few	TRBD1	CASSDRTGGNKKLFF	TGTGCCAGCAGTGACCGGACAGGCGGTAATAAAAAACTGTTTTTT
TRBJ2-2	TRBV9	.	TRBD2	CASSGTSGSAGELFF	TGTGCCAGCAGCGGGACTAGCGGGAGCGCCGGGGAGCTGTTTTTT
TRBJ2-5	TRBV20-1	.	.	CSANRRGQETQYF	TGCAGTGCTAACCGCCGGGGGCAAGAGACCCAGTACTTC